These 28 T cell receptor delta chains came from one sample sequenced in a study of gamma-delta chains in newborns, infants, children. TCRdb made new clone calls on the reads using CATT. The sample yields a few thousand delta-chain clones, around 0.6% seen once. The specimen was blood. These receptors were taken from a child who was a newborn, infant or young child, either healthy, febrile or measles-vaccinated (not recorded which).

A word on this clone: With a much larger clone just one base away, this may be a read error. The same CDR3 is also encoded by other DNA sequences in this sample. The chain combines TRDV2 with TRDJ3; TRDD3 aligns across 13 bases. Germline assignment: CDR1 GEAIGNYY and CDR2 EKD. The CDR3 runs to 20 residues. V gave up 7 bases and J gave up 0 bases; unmatched junction bases: 11. In nucleotides, the CDR3 is TGTGCCTGCGACGCCTACTGGGGGATACGTAGCTCCTGGGACACCCGACAGATGTTTTTC. The encoded protein is CACDAYWGIRSSWDTRQMFF.

This clone is termed medium-sized. This sample includes further DNA sequences coding for the same CDR3. The chain uses TRDV2 and TRDJ3, with 9 positions matching TRDD3. The CDR3 is 20 amino acids. Germline CDR1 reads GEAIGNYY; CDR2 reads EKD. J lost 0 bases, V lost 0 bases, and 8 bases had no gene match. CDR3 coding DNA: TGTGCCTGTGACACCGTACTGGGGGACCCTAGCTCCTGGGACACCCGACAGATGTTTTTC. As protein: CACDTVLGDPSSWDTRQMFF.

This clone came up a few times. A clone one base away is much larger, so this may be a read error. The sample has other DNA sequences that encode this CDR3 too. CDR3 residues: CACDILGDTYTDKLIF. The CDR3 DNA is TGTGCCTGTGACATACTGGGGGATACGTACACCGATAAACTAATCTTT. The V and J genes are TRDV2 and TRDJ1, with TRDD3 matching over 13 bases. The length of the CDR3 is 16 residues. CDR1 GEAIGNYY and CDR2 EKD come from the germline V gene.

Worth noting for this clone: TCRdb and the translated DNA give different amino acids at residue 6; the protein presented here is the one translated from the DNA. This sequence joins TRDV2 and TRDJ3; a possible D gene is TRDD3 (6 bases). CDR1 is GEAIGNYY, CDR2 EKD, per germline. V gave up 3 bases and J gave up 0 bases, with 14 bases separating them. CDR3 size: 18 residues. CDR3 DNA sequence: TGTGCCTGTGACCGACCGGGGGACCGCTCCTGGGACACCCGACAGATGTTTTTC. It codes for CACDRPGDRSWDTRQMFF.

This clone has a handful of counts. The TCRdb protein comes from a much larger clone and disagrees with this DNA's translation at residue 8, likely due to a read error; the protein given here is derived from the DNA. The gene calls are TRDV2 and TRDJ3; no firm D call. CDR1 is GEAIGNYY, CDR2 EKD, per germline. This CDR3 is built from 15 residues. CDR3 in amino acids: CACDALSCDTRQMFF. The CDR3 DNA follows: TGTGCCTGTGACGCCCTATCCTGTGACACCCGACAGATGTTTTTC.

This clone was found a few times. The likely explanation is a read error, given a far larger clone one base away. This chain links TRDV2 with TRDJ3, with 13 bases lining up with TRDD3. This CDR3 has 21 residues. Germline V lookup: CDR1 GEAIGNYY, CDR2 EKD. V gave up 0 bases and J gave up 0 bases; unmatched junction bases: 7. The CDR3 nucleotides read TGTGCCTGTGACACCGTACTGGGGGATACGCACAGCTCCTGGGACACCCGACAGATGTTTTTC. Protein sequence: CACDTVLGDTHSSWDTRQMFF.

Concerning this clone itself: This may come from a read error, since a much larger clone is one base off. Additional DNA sequences in this sample encode the identical CDR3. The chain employs TRDV2 and TRDJ2; 13 bases are a match to TRDD3. Looked up from germline, CDR1 is GEAIGNYY and CDR2 is EKD. This CDR3 comprises 19 residues. The V and J ends lost 3 bases and 0 bases, in that order; junction bases with no gene match: 9. The CDR3 coding sequence is TGTGCCTGTGACTTACTGGGGGATACGCGCCCCTCTTTGACAGCACAACTCTTCTTT. It encodes CACDLLGDTRPSLTAQLFF.

A note on this clone: TCRdb has a much larger clone's protein, which differs at residue 7 from the translation of this DNA, likely because of a read error; what is shown is the protein translated from the DNA. The V call is TRDV2, the J call TRDJ3, with 8 bases that match TRDD3. The ends lost 0 bases at V and 2 bases at J; junction bases unmatched: 5. The CDR3 totals 18 residues. CDR1 is GEAIGNYY and CDR2 is EKD in the germline V gene. The CDR3 bases are TGTGCCTGTGACACCGTACCGGGGGATACCTGGGACACCCGACAGATGTTTTTC. Translating gives CACDTVPGDTWDTRQMFF.

This clone has just a few counts. A much larger clonotype is one base distant, so this may be a read error. The chain employs TRDV2 and TRDJ3; 13 bases are shared with TRDD3. Germline lookup yields CDR1 GEAIGNYY and CDR2 EKD. This CDR3 has 20 amino acids. This CDR3 is CACDVLGDTVISWDTRQVFF. DNA of the CDR3: TGTGCCTGTGACGTACTGGGGGATACGGTGATCTCCTGGGACACCCGACAGGTGTTTTTC.

Concerning this clone: This DNA translates differently at residue 3 from the TCRdb protein, which is that of a much larger clone; a read error is likely, and the protein shown is the DNA's own translation. The genes are TRDV2 and TRDJ3; D remains unclear. From germline, CDR1 is GEAIGNYY and CDR2 EKD. This CDR3 has 16 amino acids. The DNA for the CDR3 is TGTGCCCGTGACTCGCTCAGCTCCTGGGACACCCGACAGATGTTTTTC. This gives the protein CARDSLSSWDTRQMFF.

This clone was seen a few times. TCRdb's protein, taken from a much larger clone, differs from this DNA's translation at residue 6, likely owing to a read error; the protein displayed comes from the DNA. This rearrangement joins TRDV2 to TRDJ2; TRDD3 is a possible D gene (5 bases). Between the trimmed V and J ends, which lost 3 bases and 3 bases, there was a span of 16 bases. Germline lookup yields CDR1 GEAIGNYY and CDR2 EKD. This CDR3 is 16 amino acids long. The CDR3 region is CACDVMGTTLTAQLFF. The DNA for the CDR3 is TGTGCCTGTGACGTAATGGGGACAACGCTGACAGCACAACTCTTCTTT.

This clone was counted only a few times. Given a much more abundant clone one base away, this may be a read error. The CDR3 here is CACGTVWGIRSWDTRQMFF. In nucleotides, the CDR3 is TGTGCCTGTGGCACCGTCTGGGGGATACGCTCCTGGGACACCCGACAGATGTTTTTC. The J gene is TRDJ3, the V gene TRDV2, with 12 bases fitting TRDD3. The CDR3 contains 19 residues. The germline gives CDR1 GEAIGNYY, CDR2 EKD.

This clone counts as large (0.1 to 1%). This CDR3 is also generated by other DNA sequences in the sample. The J gene is TRDJ1, the V gene TRDV2; the D gene is possibly TRDD3 (6 bases). The CDR3 loop spans 15 amino acids. Germline assignment: CDR1 GEAIGNYY and CDR2 EKD. Between the trimmed V and J ends, which lost 2 bases and 2 bases, there was a span of 14 bases. The CDR3, as DNA: TGTGCCTGTGACAGTGGGGGTCTACAGACCGATAAACTCATCTTT. Translation: CACDSGGLQTDKLIF.

This clone showed up just a few times. The mismatch at residue 14 between this DNA's translation and the TCRdb protein of a much larger clone likely reflects a read error; the protein shown is translated from the DNA. The gene calls are TRDV2 and TRDJ3; 10 positions agree with TRDD3. The CDR3 runs to 19 residues. Germline V CDR1 and CDR2: GEAIGNYY, EKD. DNA for the CDR3: TGTGCCTGTGACACCACTACTGGGGGATTCTCCTGGGACGCCCGACAGATGTTTTTC. It yields the protein CACDTTTGGFSWDARQMFF.

With regard to this clone: Since a far larger clone is one base different, this is likely a read error. Other DNA sequences in this specimen translate into the identical CDR3. The gene calls are TRDV2 and TRDJ3; a weak D match, TRDD3 (6 bases). Germline V gene lookup returns CDR1 GEAIGNYY and CDR2 EKD. The CDR3 has 18 amino acids. Written as DNA, the CDR3 is TGTGCCTGTGGCACCGGGGGACCTAGCTCCTGGGACACCCGACAGATGTTTTTC. This encodes CACGTGGPSSWDTRQMFF.

A few counts support this clone. Given a much more abundant clone one base away, this may be a read error. The identical CDR3 is also encoded by other nucleotide sequences in the sample. This rearrangement joins TRDV2 to TRDJ2; D is possibly TRDD3 (6 bases). From germline, CDR1 is GEAIGNYY and CDR2 EKD. Trimming took 3 bases from V and 0 from J, leaving 19 bases between them. The length of the CDR3 is 18 residues. This chain's CDR3 is CACDPVGGGLALTAQLFF. The DNA for the CDR3 is TGTGCCTGTGACCCGGTAGGTGGGGGTTTAGCTTTGACAGCACAACTCTTCTTT.

To note about this clone: A read error likely explains why the TCRdb protein, taken from a much larger clone, differs from this DNA's translation at residue 6; the protein shown is translated from the DNA. This chain joins TRDV1 and TRDJ3, with D uncertain. CDR1 and CDR2 from the germline V gene are TSWWSYY and QGS. V lost 1 base to trimming and J lost 0 bases, with 4 bases between them. The CDR3 is 16 amino acids. The CDR3 reads CALGEHSSWDTRQMFF. In DNA form, the CDR3 reads TGTGCTCTTGGGGAACATAGCTCCTGGGACACCCGACAGATGTTTTTC.

As concerns this clone: This likely traces to a read error, being one base from a far larger clone. The V gene is TRAV29/DV5, the J gene TRDJ1, with TRDD3 matching over 9 bases. Germline V gene sequence: CDR1 NSMFDY, CDR2 ISSIKDK. V was pared by 0 bases and J by 0 bases, with 24 bases of the junction left unmatched. This CDR3 spans 22 amino acids. CDR3 protein: CAASAGGIPSLGDTLYTDKLIF. CDR3 coding DNA: TGTGCAGCAAGCGCGGGGGGGATTCCCTCACTGGGGGACACCCTATACACCGATAAACTCATCTTT.

Within the sample, this clone is medium-sized. Other DNA sequences in the same sample also yield this CDR3. The rearrangement links TRDV2 to TRDJ3; TRDD3 matches 10 bases. This CDR3 contains 19 residues. CDR1 and CDR2 (germline): GEAIGNYY, EKD. With V trimmed by 0 bases and J by 0 bases, 4 bases remained unmatched. The CDR3 nucleotides are TGTGCCTGTGACACCACTACTGGGGGATTCTCCTGGGACACCCGACAGATGTTTTTC. Protein product: CACDTTTGGFSWDTRQMFF.

Remarks on this clone: A far bigger clonotype differs at one base, so this is likely a read error. This sequence joins TRDV2 and TRDJ3, with 12 bases aligning to TRDD3. This CDR3 comprises 19 residues. Germline CDR1 is GEAIGNYY and CDR2 is EKD. Here the CDR3 DNA reads TGTGCCCGTGACAATACTGGGGGATACAGCTCCTGGGACACCCGACAGATGTTTTTC. Translating it yields CARDNTGGYSSWDTRQMFF.

The sample holds a few counts of this clone. The TCRdb record carries a much larger clone's protein, which differs from this DNA's translation at residue 4; a read error is the likely cause, and the protein listed here is the DNA translation. The chain employs TRDV2 and TRDJ1, with 9 bases aligning to TRDD3. The CDR3 has 13 residues. CDR1 and CDR2 (germline): GEAIGNYY, EKD. The CDR3 here is CACGTWGMGKLIF. CDR3 nucleotide sequence: TGTGCCTGTGGCACCTGGGGGATGGGTAAACTCATCTTT.

With respect to this clone: This DNA's translation and the protein TCRdb lists, from a much larger clone, do not match at residue 13, likely due to a read error; the protein shown is translated from the DNA. This chain joins TRDV2 and TRDJ3, with TRDD3 identical over 10 bases. This CDR3 is 20 amino acids long. Per the germline V gene, CDR1 is GEAIGNYY and CDR2 is EKD. CDR3 amino acids: CACDTVGDTRSSGDTRQMFF. The CDR3 region has the DNA TGTGCCTGTGACACCGTGGGGGATACTCGTAGCTCCGGGGACACCCGACAGATGTTTTTC.

A few counts support this clone. This may come from a read error, since a much larger clone is one base off. Other nucleotide sequences in the sample specify the same CDR3. This sequence joins TRDV1 and TRDJ1; tentatively, D is TRDD3 (6 bases). The ends were cut back, 1 base at V and 11 bases at J, with 11 bases in the middle. This CDR3 has 12 residues. Germline loops: CDR1 TSWWSYY, CDR2 QGS. The CDR3 spells CALGEHNWELIF. Here the CDR3 DNA reads TGTGCTCTTGGGGAACATAACTGGGAGCTCATCTTT.

This clone has just a few counts. Given a far larger clone just one base away, this is likely a sequencing read error. This chain connects TRDV2 to TRDJ3, with TRDD3 identical over 13 bases. Germline lookup yields CDR1 GEAIGNYY and CDR2 EKD. The CDR3 is 19 residues long. V lost 3 bases, J lost 0 bases, and 4 bases stayed unmatched. The CDR3 DNA is TGTGCCTGTGACTGTACTGGGGGATACGGCTCCTGGGACACCCGACAGATGTTTTTC. It yields the protein CACDCTGGYGSWDTRQMFF.

With regard to this clone: This DNA's translation differs at residue 11 from TCRdb's protein, which comes from a much larger clone; a read error is likely, and the protein shown is translated from the DNA. The sample has other DNA sequences that encode this CDR3 too. The chain combines TRDV2 with TRDJ3; 11 bases map to TRDD3. V trimming: 0 bases; J trimming: 3 bases; junction bases outside the gene matches: 6. The CDR3 runs to 19 residues. The germline V gene encodes CDR1 GEAIGNYY and CDR2 EKD. CDR3 sequence (DNA): TGTGCCTGTGACACCGTGGGGGATACGAGCTTCTGGGACACCCGACAGATGTTTTTC. The encoded protein is CACDTVGDTSFWDTRQMFF.

This clone came up a few times. A far larger clone is only one base removed, so a read error is likely. Different DNA sequences within this sample yield the same CDR3. This chain connects TRDV2 to TRDJ3, with TRDD3 identical over 13 bases. Germline values: CDR1 GEAIGNYY, CDR2 EKD. The CDR3 covers 20 residues. The J segment lost 0 bases and the V segment lost 3 bases, leaving 7 bases of the junction unmatched. This chain's CDR3 is CACDAYWGIRSSWDTRQMFF. The CDR3 region has the DNA TGTGCCTGTGACGCCTACTGGGGGATACGCAGCTCCTGGGACACCCGACAGATGTTTTTC.

This clone was seen a handful of times. TCRdb's protein for this DNA is that of a much larger clone and differs from the translation at residue 9, likely a read error; the protein shown is the DNA translation. This rearrangement joins TRDV2 to TRDJ3; TRDD3 matches 7 bases. Germline V lookup: CDR1 GEAIGNYY, CDR2 EKD. The CDR3 runs 16 residues. The chain's CDR3 is CACDWGTSRDARQMFF. As DNA, the CDR3 is TGTGCCTGTGACTGGGGGACCTCCCGGGACGCCCGACAGATGTTTTTC.

Only a few counts were recorded for this clone. TCRdb attributes to this sequence the protein of a much larger clone, which differs from the DNA translation at residue 12; a read error is likely, and the protein displayed is translated from the DNA. This sequence joins TRDV2 and TRDJ2; 8 bases are a match to TRDD3. The CDR3 sequence is 17 residues long. Germline lookup yields CDR1 GEAIGNYY and CDR2 EKD. The CDR3 coding sequence is TGTGCCTGTGACTACGTACTGGGGGGAGCTTTGGCAGCACAACTCTTCTTT. Amino acids: CACDYVLGGALAAQLFF.